The clone carrying this TCR beta chain appeared a few times. These data are taken from a study of blood T cells in healthy people across ages. The V gene's germline CDR1 is ENHRY and CDR2 SYGVKD. V lost 2 bases to trimming and J lost 5 bases; unmatched junction nucleotides: 9. The CDR3 is 17 amino acids. A second PCR, run for about 6 to 12 cycles, used a sample-barcoded 5' primer plus a J-beta primer mix. TCRdb recomputed calls from the 5' RACE reads with MiXCR, one row per CDR3 protein. The table shows roughly 1.4 million distinct CDR3 sequences, with 45% to 70% occurring only once. What was sequenced was blood. The rearrangement uses TRBV10-3 and TRBJ2-1; 10 nucleotides match TRBD2. This sequence originates from a man in his late teens or twenties in good health. In nucleotides, the CDR3 is TGTGCCATCAGTGAGACCATCAGCGGGAGGGCCCACAATGAGCAGTTCTTC. Translating gives CAISETISGRAHNEQFF.